This is a list of T cell receptor beta chains from one sample in a study of blood T cell repertoires in COVID-19. Using immunoSEQ multiplex PCR, the repertoire was profiled, and TCRdb retains in-frame clones only, with some absent. The table includes roughly 200,000 clones, roughly nine tenths detected once. Sequencing input: PBMCs or T cells enriched from blood (not recorded which). These receptors came from a woman in her thirties with acute COVID-19. Each CDR3 is given with its conserved first and last residue. Fields, in order: CDR3 length, V gene, D gene, J gene, clone size, CDR3 DNA, CDR3 protein. The D gene is left open where the match is weak. A clone size is listed for some rows: how often the clone was seen (once, few, many), or a class if it is expanded.

len: 18; v_gene: TRBV5-1; d_gene: TRBD2; j_gene: TRBJ2-6; abundance: .; CDR3nt: TGCGCCAGCAGCTTGTTGCTAGCGGGGGGGCAAGGGGCCAACGTCCTGACTTTC; CDR3aa: CASSLLLAGGQGANVLTF
len: 14; v_gene: TRBV7-9; d_gene: TRBD1; j_gene: TRBJ2-2; abundance: .; CDR3nt: TGTGCCAGCAGCGGGGACAGGTCCACCGGGGAGCTGTTTTTT; CDR3aa: CASSGDRSTGELFF
len: 14; v_gene: TRBV29-1; d_gene: TRBD1; j_gene: TRBJ2-3; abundance: .; CDR3nt: TGCAGCGTTGGTGGCAGGGGGTCGGGAGATACGCAGTATTTT; CDR3aa: CSVGGRGSGDTQYF
len: 15; v_gene: TRBV6-5; d_gene: .; j_gene: TRBJ1-5; abundance: .; CDR3nt: TGTGCCAGCTATAGGGAACAGGTAGGGGATCAGCCCCAGCATTTT; CDR3aa: CASYREQVGDQPQHF
len: 14; v_gene: TRBV27; d_gene: TRBD1; j_gene: TRBJ1-1; abundance: .; CDR3nt: TGTGCCAGCAGTACAGGACAGGGTATGCCTGAAGCTTTCTTT; CDR3aa: CASSTGQGMPEAFF
len: 14; v_gene: TRBV6-5; d_gene: .; j_gene: TRBJ2-7; abundance: .; CDR3nt: TGTGCCAGCAGTTACGCCGGACTACCCTACGAGCAGTACTTC; CDR3aa: CASSYAGLPYEQYF
len: 14; v_gene: TRBV6-4; d_gene: TRBD1; j_gene: TRBJ1-2; abundance: .; CDR3nt: TGTGCCAGCAGTGTCACGACTACAGGGGATGGCTACACCTTC; CDR3aa: CASSVTTTGDGYTF
len: 15; v_gene: TRBV13; d_gene: .; j_gene: TRBJ1-5; abundance: once; CDR3nt: TGTGCCAGCAGCTCAAGACATCGTAGCAATCAGCCCCAGCATTTT; CDR3aa: CASSSRHRSNQPQHF
len: 16; v_gene: TRBV5-1; d_gene: .; j_gene: TRBJ2-3; abundance: .; CDR3nt: TGCGCCAGCAGCTTGGCCGACTCTTTGGGCACAGATACGCAGTATTTT; CDR3aa: CASSLADSLGTDTQYF
len: 15; v_gene: TRBV3-1/TRBV3-2; d_gene: .; j_gene: TRBJ1-1; abundance: few; CDR3nt: TGTGCCAGCAGCCAATCATACGGGGTGGGGACTGAAGCTTTCTTT; CDR3aa: CASSQSYGVGTEAFF
len: 14; v_gene: TRBV3-1/TRBV3-2; d_gene: .; j_gene: TRBJ2-7; abundance: .; CDR3nt: TGTGCCAGCAGCGTCCCGGTTACCTGTACAGGTCCGTACTTC; CDR3aa: CASSVPVTCTGPYF
len: 17; v_gene: TRBV7-6; d_gene: .; j_gene: TRBJ2-2; abundance: .; CDR3nt: TGTGCCAGCAGCTTAAAAGGGGCAGGGTGGGACACCGGGGAGCTGTTTTTT; CDR3aa: CASSLKGAGWDTGELFF
len: 16; v_gene: TRBV6-6; d_gene: .; j_gene: TRBJ1-5; abundance: .; CDR3nt: TGTGCCAGCAGTTACCGAATCGGGGATAGCAATCAGCCCCAGCATTTT; CDR3aa: CASSYRIGDSNQPQHF
len: 16; v_gene: TRBV11-3; d_gene: TRBD1; j_gene: TRBJ2-1; abundance: once; CDR3nt: TGTGCCAGCAGCCCAGGACCGGGACAGGGGTTCGATGAGCAGTTCTTC; CDR3aa: CASSPGPGQGFDEQFF
len: 17; v_gene: TRBV7-6; d_gene: TRBD1; j_gene: TRBJ2-5; abundance: .; CDR3nt: TGTGCCAGCAGCTTAGAGATACAGGGGGTCCCTCAAGAGACCCAGTACTTC; CDR3aa: CASSLEIQGVPQETQYF
len: 14; v_gene: TRBV4-1; d_gene: TRBD1; j_gene: TRBJ1-1; abundance: once; CDR3nt: TGCGCCAGCACCCTGGACAGGACGAACACTGAAGCTTTCTTT; CDR3aa: CASTLDRTNTEAFF
len: 15; v_gene: TRBV7-2; d_gene: TRBD1; j_gene: TRBJ2-7; abundance: once; CDR3nt: TGTGCCAGCAGCGGCCGGGACAGGCGCTCCTACGAGCAGTACTTC; CDR3aa: CASSGRDRRSYEQYF
len: 15; v_gene: TRBV19; d_gene: TRBD2; j_gene: TRBJ2-1; abundance: .; CDR3nt: TGTGCCAGTAGTACCTGGACTAGCGGCTACAATGAGCAGTTCTTC; CDR3aa: CASSTWTSGYNEQFF
len: 16; v_gene: TRBV5-1; d_gene: TRBD2; j_gene: TRBJ2-3; abundance: .; CDR3nt: TGCGCCAGCAGCACTCTTCAGCGGGGGGGCATAGATACGCAGTATTTT; CDR3aa: CASSTLQRGGIDTQYF
len: 16; v_gene: TRBV19; d_gene: .; j_gene: TRBJ1-3; abundance: .; CDR3nt: TGTGCCAGTAGTATAGACCATTCCGGCTCTGGAAACACCATATATTTT; CDR3aa: CASSIDHSGSGNTIYF
len: 16; v_gene: TRBV7-9; d_gene: .; j_gene: TRBJ1-6; abundance: .; CDR3nt: TGTGCCAGCAGCTCCCTGGGTCAGGTCCGATTTTCACCCCTCCACTTT; CDR3aa: CASSSLGQVRFSPLHF
len: 12; v_gene: TRBV30; d_gene: .; j_gene: TRBJ1-3; abundance: .; CDR3nt: TGTGCCTGGAGTTCTTCTGGAAACACCATATATTTT; CDR3aa: CAWSSSGNTIYF
len: 14; v_gene: TRBV10-3; d_gene: .; j_gene: TRBJ1-1; abundance: once; CDR3nt: TGTGCCATCAGTGAGACGCCGGGAGAGACTGAAGCTTTCTTT; CDR3aa: CAISETPGETEAFF
len: 17; v_gene: TRBV12-5; d_gene: TRBD1; j_gene: TRBJ2-3; abundance: .; CDR3nt: TGTGCTAGTGGTTTTTTCGTGGGGACAGGGATTACAGATACGCAGTATTTT; CDR3aa: CASGFFVGTGITDTQYF
len: 15; v_gene: TRBV6-1; d_gene: .; j_gene: TRBJ1-2; abundance: few; CDR3nt: TGTGCCAGCAGTGAAGCTGTACTCGCGGGTGTCGGCTACACCTTC; CDR3aa: CASSEAVLAGVGYTF
len: 16; v_gene: TRBV28; d_gene: TRBD1; j_gene: TRBJ1-5; abundance: .; CDR3nt: TGTGCCAGCAGTTACAGGGGAGTCGGTAGCAATCAGCCCCAGCATTTT; CDR3aa: CASSYRGVGSNQPQHF
len: 12; v_gene: TRBV6-5; d_gene: TRBD1; j_gene: TRBJ1-1; abundance: .; CDR3nt: TGTGCCAGCAGCAGACAGGGTGGCGAAGCTTTCTTT; CDR3aa: CASSRQGGEAFF
len: 13; v_gene: TRBV7-6; d_gene: .; j_gene: TRBJ1-5; abundance: .; CDR3nt: TGTGCCAGCAGCTCTCTACAGGGCCAGCCCCAGCATTTT; CDR3aa: CASSSLQGQPQHF
len: 13; v_gene: TRBV19; d_gene: TRBD1; j_gene: TRBJ1-2; abundance: few; CDR3nt: TGTGCCAGTAGTTCAGCCGGGACAGGAGGCTACACCTTC; CDR3aa: CASSSAGTGGYTF
len: 17; v_gene: TRBV4-2; d_gene: TRBD2; j_gene: TRBJ2-5; abundance: .; CDR3nt: TGTGCCAGCAGCCATCTGTGGGGCACTCGGGGGGAGGAGACCCAGTACTTC; CDR3aa: CASSHLWGTRGEETQYF
len: 14; v_gene: TRBV27; d_gene: .; j_gene: TRBJ1-2; abundance: .; CDR3nt: TGTGCCAGCAGTTTAGGGCAGGCGAACTATGGCTACACCTTC; CDR3aa: CASSLGQANYGYTF
len: 13; v_gene: TRBV5-4; d_gene: .; j_gene: TRBJ1-2; abundance: few; CDR3nt: TGTGCCAGCAGCTTGGCCGGGGGGGATGGCTACACCTTC; CDR3aa: CASSLAGGDGYTF
len: 15; v_gene: TRBV9; d_gene: TRBD1; j_gene: TRBJ1-1; abundance: .; CDR3nt: TGTGCCAGCAGCGTGTCCGGGACAGGGAACACTGAAGCTTTCTTT; CDR3aa: CASSVSGTGNTEAFF
len: 13; v_gene: TRBV7-9; d_gene: .; j_gene: TRBJ1-1; abundance: .; CDR3nt: TGTGCCAGCAGCTTGCAGGGCGGAACTGAAGCTTTCTTT; CDR3aa: CASSLQGGTEAFF
len: 14; v_gene: TRBV10-2; d_gene: .; j_gene: TRBJ1-4; abundance: .; CDR3nt: TGCGCCAGCAGTGACGCAGGGGAGGGAGAAAAACTGTTTTTT; CDR3aa: CASSDAGEGEKLFF
len: 16; v_gene: TRBV15; d_gene: TRBD2; j_gene: TRBJ2-3; abundance: .; CDR3nt: TGTGCCACCAGCGGCAGTAGCGGGGGGCACACAGATACGCAGTATTTT; CDR3aa: CATSGSSGGHTDTQYF
len: 13; v_gene: TRBV10-1; d_gene: .; j_gene: TRBJ1-1; abundance: .; CDR3nt: TGCGCCAGCAGCCGGGGGACCGACAGTTGGGCTTTCTTT; CDR3aa: CASSRGTDSWAFF
len: 12; v_gene: TRBV9; d_gene: .; j_gene: TRBJ2-2; abundance: .; CDR3nt: TGTGCCAGCAGCGTGAGTGACGGGGAGCTGTTTTTT; CDR3aa: CASSVSDGELFF
len: 13; v_gene: TRBV4-3; d_gene: TRBD1; j_gene: TRBJ1-6; abundance: .; CDR3nt: TGCGCCAGCAGCCAAGTACAGGGGGAACCCCTCCACTTT; CDR3aa: CASSQVQGEPLHF
len: 13; v_gene: TRBV30; d_gene: .; j_gene: TRBJ1-5; abundance: once; CDR3nt: TGTGCCTGGAGTGTACGAGGTAATCAGCCCCAGCATTTT; CDR3aa: CAWSVRGNQPQHF
len: 14; v_gene: TRBV5-5; d_gene: TRBD1; j_gene: TRBJ1-2; abundance: .; CDR3nt: TGTGCCAGCAGCCCCGGACAGGGTGGCTATGGCTACACCTTC; CDR3aa: CASSPGQGGYGYTF
len: 14; v_gene: TRBV7-9; d_gene: .; j_gene: TRBJ2-7; abundance: .; CDR3nt: TGTGCCAGCAGCTTCGGGGGTGTTATGGACGAGCAGTACTTC; CDR3aa: CASSFGGVMDEQYF
len: 12; v_gene: TRBV28; d_gene: .; j_gene: TRBJ1-3; abundance: once; CDR3nt: TGTGCCAGTTCGGGGGGCCGAAACACCATATATTTT; CDR3aa: CASSGGRNTIYF
len: 17; v_gene: TRBV15; d_gene: .; j_gene: TRBJ1-3; abundance: .; CDR3nt: TGTGCCACCAGCAGTTCTACAGGCGGCCATTACGGAAACACCATATATTTT; CDR3aa: CATSSSTGGHYGNTIYF
len: 14; v_gene: TRBV7-9; d_gene: TRBD1; j_gene: TRBJ1-2; abundance: .; CDR3nt: TGTGCCAGCAGCTCGGAGACAGGGTTCTATGGCTACACCTTC; CDR3aa: CASSSETGFYGYTF
len: 15; v_gene: TRBV5-4; d_gene: .; j_gene: TRBJ1-2; abundance: .; CDR3nt: TGTGCCAGCAGGTCCGGGGGGCCCTCGGTCTATGGCTACACCTTC; CDR3aa: CASRSGGPSVYGYTF
len: 14; v_gene: TRBV5-1; d_gene: .; j_gene: TRBJ2-7; abundance: .; CDR3nt: TGCGCCAGCAGCTTGGCCGACTCCTCCTACGAGCAGTACTTC; CDR3aa: CASSLADSSYEQYF
len: 13; v_gene: TRBV6-5; d_gene: .; j_gene: TRBJ2-7; abundance: .; CDR3nt: TGTGCCAGCAGTCAAACAGGGTCCTACGAGCAGTACTTC; CDR3aa: CASSQTGSYEQYF
len: 14; v_gene: TRBV28; d_gene: .; j_gene: TRBJ2-5; abundance: .; CDR3nt: TGTGCCAGCAGTTTTTCCGGGGGAGTTGAGACCCAGTACTTC; CDR3aa: CASSFSGGVETQYF
len: 15; v_gene: TRBV29-1; d_gene: .; j_gene: TRBJ2-7; abundance: few; CDR3nt: TGCAGCGTTGAAGGGTTAGGGGGAGAGTCCTACGAGCAGTACTTC; CDR3aa: CSVEGLGGESYEQYF